These T cell receptor beta chains were read from a single sample in a study of T cell responses to AZD1222 COVID-19 vaccine. The assay was immunoSEQ multiplex PCR, and TCRdb's table has in-frame clones only and misses some. Altogether 200,000 or so clones are present, over 80% being singletons, with the ten largest covering under 3.5%. This specimen consisted of peripheral blood, obtained on day 0 of MenACWY control vaccination. The origin of the receptors is an adult in good health. CDR3s include the opening cysteine and the closing phenylalanine or tryptophan. D genes are given only for firm matches. Some rows have no size entry. The others give once, few or many, or a class for an expanded clone.

clone size | J gene | V gene | D gene | CDR3 DNA | CDR3 protein
NA | TRBJ2-1 | TRBV7-3 | TRBD2 | TGTGCCAGCAGCTCCCCCAAGGCGGGGGGATCCAATGAGCAGTTCTTC | CASSSPKAGGSNEQFF
NA | TRBJ1-6 | TRBV28 | NA | TGTGCCAGCACCCCCGGGACCCTCAATTCACCCCTCCACTTT | CASTPGTLNSPLHF
NA | TRBJ2-7 | TRBV19 | TRBD1 | TGTGCCAGTAGTGGGGACAGGGATTCCTACGAGCAGTACTTC | CASSGDRDSYEQYF
NA | TRBJ2-1 | TRBV7-2 | NA | TGTGCCAGCAGCTTAGGACTCTACAATGAGCAGTTCTTC | CASSLGLYNEQFF
NA | TRBJ2-7 | TRBV7-6 | TRBD2 | TGTGCCAGCAGCGAATCCGGGACTAGCGGGGACCCCTACGAGCAGTACTTC | CASSESGTSGDPYEQYF
NA | TRBJ2-1 | TRBV13 | TRBD2 | TGTGCCAGCAGCGCCATCCTAGCGGGGGAGTACAATGAGCAGTTCTTC | CASSAILAGEYNEQFF
NA | TRBJ2-1 | TRBV5-1 | TRBD2 | TGCGCCAGCAGAAATCTAGCGGGGGGGCCGAGGAATGAGCAGTTCTTC | CASRNLAGGPRNEQFF
NA | TRBJ2-6 | TRBV7-3 | NA | TGTGCCAGCAGCGACTCTGGGGCCAACGTCCTGACTTTC | CASSDSGANVLTF
NA | TRBJ2-2 | TRBV3-1/TRBV3-2 | NA | TGTGCCAGCAGCCAAGGGGGAATTCGGGGGGAGCTGTTTTTT | CASSQGGIRGELFF
NA | TRBJ1-6 | TRBV28 | NA | TGTGCCAGCAGTTTATTGAATATTGCACCCCTCCACTTT | CASSLLNIAPLHF
NA | TRBJ2-5 | TRBV7-8 | TRBD2 | TGTGCCAGCAGCTTAGGAGGGACTAGCGGGGGGCAAGAGACCCAGTACTTC | CASSLGGTSGGQETQYF
NA | TRBJ1-1 | TRBV29-1 | TRBD1 | TGCAGCGTTGGGAGGGGGCGCTTGTTTGAAGCTTTCTTT | CSVGRGRLFEAFF
NA | TRBJ2-7 | TRBV27 | TRBD2 | TGTGCCAGCAGTTTACTAGCGGGAGTGGTCTACGAGCAGTACTTC | CASSLLAGVVYEQYF
NA | TRBJ2-5 | TRBV27 | NA | TGTGCCAGCAGTTCTGGCCTTGGGGGAGGACAAGAGACCCAGTACTTC | CASSSGLGGGQETQYF
NA | TRBJ2-2 | TRBV6-2/TRBV6-3 | TRBD2 | TGTGCCAGCAGCCAACCCGGGAGTAGCGGGGGGCCGAACACCGGGGAGCTGTTTTTT | CASSQPGSSGGPNTGELFF
NA | TRBJ1-5 | TRBV5-1 | NA | TGCGCCAGCAGCTTGGCCGTGAATCAGCCCCAGCATTTT | CASSLAVNQPQHF
NA | TRBJ1-6 | TRBV5-6 | NA | TGTGCCAGCAGCCCGATGGGCCTTAATAATTCACCCCTCCACTTT | CASSPMGLNNSPLHF
NA | TRBJ1-5 | TRBV4-3 | NA | TGCGCCAGCAGCCAAGATCCTAGAAATCAGCCCCAGCATTTT | CASSQDPRNQPQHF
NA | TRBJ2-3 | TRBV21-1 | NA | TGTGCCAGCAGAGACCTTGACAGGGGTCCCTGCACAGATACGCAGTATTTT | CASRDLDRGPCTDTQYF
NA | TRBJ1-4 | TRBV7-2 | NA | TGTGCCAGCAGCCAACAGGGCGGGACTAATGAAAAACTGTTTTTT | CASSQQGGTNEKLFF
NA | TRBJ1-1 | TRBV7-2 | NA | TGTGCCAGCAGCTTGGACAGGAACACTGAAGCTTTCTTT | CASSLDRNTEAFF
once | TRBJ2-7 | TRBV5-6 | NA | TGTGCCAGCAGCTTGCCCTGGGACGGCACCTACGAGCAGTACTTC | CASSLPWDGTYEQYF
NA | TRBJ1-2 | TRBV28 | TRBD1 | TGTGCCAGCAGACCCGGACAGGACTATGGCTACACCTTC | CASRPGQDYGYTF
NA | TRBJ1-1 | TRBV12-3/TRBV12-4 | NA | TGTGCCAGCAGTTTAACTCTGAACACTGAAGCTTTCTTT | CASSLTLNTEAFF
NA | TRBJ1-2 | TRBV14 | TRBD1 | TGTGCCAGCAGCTTAGACAGGGGTCACTATGGCTACACCTTC | CASSLDRGHYGYTF
NA | TRBJ2-2 | TRBV4-2 | TRBD1 | TGTGCCAGCAGCCAAGACACAGGGGGCTCGGACACCGGGGAGCTGTTTTTT | CASSQDTGGSDTGELFF
NA | TRBJ2-5 | TRBV15 | TRBD1 | TGTGCCACCAGCAGCCTACCGGGACAGGGGGGCCAAGAGACCCAGTACTTC | CATSSLPGQGGQETQYF
NA | TRBJ1-6 | TRBV2 | NA | TGTGCCAGCAAAGGCATGGTCCTCCACTTT | CASKGMVLHF
NA | TRBJ1-2 | TRBV5-4 | TRBD1 | TGTGCCAGCAGCTTGCCGGGACAGGGGGACTATGGCTACACCTTC | CASSLPGQGDYGYTF
NA | TRBJ2-4 | TRBV7-2 | NA | TGTGCCAGCAGCCCCCCTCGGAAGGGAGCCAAAAACATTCAGTACTTC | CASSPPRKGAKNIQYF
NA | TRBJ1-3 | TRBV4-3 | NA | TGCGCCAGCAGCCCCGGAGGGGGGGGCAGGGCTGGAAACACCATATATTTT | CASSPGGGGRAGNTIYF
NA | TRBJ2-1 | TRBV5-1 | TRBD2 | TGCGCCAGCAGCTTGGTTCACACTAGCGGGGGGGCCCATGAGCAGTTCTTC | CASSLVHTSGGAHEQFF
NA | TRBJ2-7 | TRBV4-3 | NA | TGCGCCAGCAGCCCCGGAGCGACGCAGTCCTACGAGCAGTACTTC | CASSPGATQSYEQYF
NA | TRBJ2-3 | TRBV5-8 | TRBD1 | TGTGCCAGCAGCTTGGCCCCCCTCTCCCAGGGGGCGGGTGGCACAGATACGCAGTATTTT | CASSLAPLSQGAGGTDTQYF
few | TRBJ1-5 | TRBV5-1 | NA | TGCGCCAGCTGCGCACCCGTTTATAGCAATCAGCCCCAGCATTTT | CASCAPVYSNQPQHF
once | TRBJ1-6 | TRBV7-3 | NA | TGTGCCAGCAGCTTGTCCAGTTCTAATTCACCCCTCCACTTT | CASSLSSSNSPLHF
NA | TRBJ1-1 | TRBV19 | NA | TGTGCCAGTAAAGGACTTATGAACACTGAAGCTTTCTTT | CASKGLMNTEAFF
once | TRBJ2-1 | TRBV5-1 | TRBD2 | TGCGCCAGCAGTCCACAGCGGGATTCCTACAATGAGCAGTTCTTC | CASSPQRDSYNEQFF
NA | TRBJ2-1 | TRBV7-9 | TRBD2 | TGTGCCAGCAGCTCCGGCGGGAGCTCCTACAATGAGCAGTTCTTC | CASSSGGSSYNEQFF
NA | TRBJ2-3 | TRBV7-3 | TRBD2 | TGTGCCAGCAGCCTAAACGGGGGGGAGAACACAGATACGCAGTATTTT | CASSLNGGENTDTQYF
few | TRBJ1-1 | TRBV5-6 | NA | TGTGCCAGCAGCTTGGGTAGGATCAGGTTGGGGGACACTGAAGCTTTCTTT | CASSLGRIRLGDTEAFF
once | TRBJ2-1 | TRBV25-1 | NA | TGTGCCAGCAGTGAAGAACTGCCCAATGAGCAGTTCTTC | CASSEELPNEQFF
NA | TRBJ2-1 | TRBV5-5 | NA | TGTGCCAGCAGCTCCTTTAGCGGCCTCCGGGATTACAATGAGCAGTTCTTC | CASSSFSGLRDYNEQFF
NA | TRBJ1-5 | TRBV10-3 | TRBD1 | TGTGCCAGCGGGACAGGGAGTGACAATCAGCCCCAGCATTTT | CASGTGSDNQPQHF
NA | TRBJ2-1 | TRBV7-3 | TRBD2 | TGTGCCAGCAGCTTACTTGCGAAGCGGGGATACAATGAGCAGTTCTTC | CASSLLAKRGYNEQFF
once | TRBJ2-5 | TRBV10-3 | NA | TGTGCCATCAGTCCCTTGAGGGGGACGGAAGAGACCCAGTACTTC | CAISPLRGTEETQYF
NA | TRBJ2-5 | TRBV7-8 | NA | TGTGCCAGCAGCTTAGAATCCCCCCTGGAGACCCAGTACTTC | CASSLESPLETQYF
NA | TRBJ1-2 | TRBV18 | NA | TGTGCCAGCTCCCCGGACAGAGCCAACTATGGCTACACCTTC | CASSPDRANYGYTF
NA | TRBJ2-3 | TRBV3-1/TRBV3-2 | NA | TGTGCCAGCAGCCTGGTGGCTAAGGGAAAAACAGATACGCAGTATTTT | CASSLVAKGKTDTQYF